This record looks at one T cell receptor beta chain sequence and its context. There are a few counts of this clonotype. Its cognate antigen has yet to be identified. No base-level quality is on record; no much larger clone is a single base apart. Libraries were made using 5' RACE. Sequencer: Illumina HiSeq 2500. A second PCR of about 6 to 12 cycles was performed with a sample-barcoded 5' primer and a J-beta primer mix. Each TCR beta cDNA molecule received a unique molecular identifier from a template-switch 5' adaptor carrying 12 random nucleotides. Each sample yielded at least 3 million CDR3-containing paired-end reads. All of the RNA was converted into first-strand cDNA using the Mint cDNA synthesis kit, with a TRBC-specific oligonucleotide serving as the primer. Following uracil-DNA glycosylase treatment, all cDNA underwent a first 18-cycle PCR with the universal primers M1SS and BC2_uni_R. The paper's processing steps were these. Normalization of each sample was performed by random selection of 1 million high-quality reads, each carrying a distinct molecular identifier. Reads with shared molecular identifiers were discarded instead of being binned into consensus sequences. MiTCR, with a Q25 quality threshold and the strictest error-elimination algorithm, was used for CDR3 identification, clonotype clustering and error correction. A nonparametric unseen species model using Euler transformation provided a lower-bound estimate of total TCR beta diversity. The public reads were quality trimmed at Q25 with fastp and then assembled into clones with MiXCR by TCRdb, keeping productive beta chains. Rows with one shared CDR3 protein collapse into an entry with the most common genes and DNA. TCRdb, not the authors, supplied the V and J calls. This sample is represented by 1 million or so distinct CDR3 sequences; roughly a quarter of them were singletons. Approximately 0.75% of the sample rests with the top ten.

Donors were around 37 systemically healthy Caucasian individuals from Russia aged roughly 6 to 100 years. Each donor gave around 9 milliliters of peripheral blood, collected into EDTA-treated Vacutainer tubes. Ficoll-Paque density-gradient centrifugation was used to isolate PBMCs, with at least 7 million obtained per sample. Total RNA was extracted from PBMCs with Trizol reagent, with at least 6 micrograms obtained per sample. For every donor, flow cytometry on a PBMC aliquot measured the percentage of naive CD45RAhigh/CD27high T cells. Including the terminal cysteine and phenylalanine, the CDR3 comprises 16 residues. Left in the record is the CDR3 DNA by itself, 48 bases read in frame from the first base. V loses 1 base of germline sequence and J loses 4 bases, and the interval between the two ends is 16 bases. This sample is drawn from a study of blood T cells in healthy people across ages (dated by TCRdb to between 2015 and 2016). Study-level background: In model experiments, roughly one uniquely barcoded TCR beta cDNA molecule per two T cells was captured by template switching. The donors were divided into four age groups: young (average around 16 years), middle-aged (approximately 39), aged (approximately 62) and long-lived (approximately 74). Age-related changes in TCR beta repertoire diversity were measured in the study by deep sequencing normalized with unique cDNA molecular identifiers. Using the same blood draw, the study looked at two additional independent replicas of 1 million unique cDNA reads for two donors, one aged 18 to 29 and the other aged 80 or older.

The paper's findings and limits, for the study overall: There was a strong correlation between observed TCR beta diversity and the percentage of naive T cells measured by flow cytometry. As age increased, observed TCR beta diversity per million T cells dropped in a roughly linear way, and a significant reduction was already evident by age about 40. Compared with the aged group, the long-lived group had more naive CD4+ T cells, fewer expanded clones and increased TCR diversity, suggesting age selection. Because profiling used bulk unsorted PBMCs, naive and antigen-experienced compartments could not be compared conclusively. Estimates of total diversity from one million sequenced T cells were regarded as lower bounds and underestimates. Because donor CMV infection status was unknown, age-related changes in expanded clonotypes were potentially confounded.

A further study also used this sample, focusing on T cells of mothers and their children. The second publication reports: The donors were nine systemically healthy Caucasian individuals, made up of three mothers and their six children. cDNA synthesis consumed the entire amount of extracted RNA, loaded at 1.5 ug RNA in each 15 ul reaction. In the second PCR, the M1S primer added sample barcodes and 2-4 random nucleotides. Each mother yielded over 8.5 million TCR beta CDR3 reads and each child 2.5 million to 3 million reads. Thymic selection shapes the output of TCR recombination in a similar way in related and unrelated pairs, and inherited differences have a minor effect. Normalized repertoire overlap was always found to be slightly, but never significantly, higher in related mother-child pairs than in unrelated mother-child pairs. No persistent microchimeric T cell clones were found, with a detection sensitivity of 75 to 100 clones per million clonotypes. In the study, deep NGS was used to compare the TCR beta repertoires of mothers and children, and features distinguishing related mother-child pairs from unrelated individuals were sought. On average, the children were approximately 11 +/- 4 years old, while the mothers were about 37 +/- 4 years old. After adapters were ligated using NEBNext reagents, the libraries underwent 100+100 nt paired-end sequencing on an Illumina HiSeq 2000. To prevent cross-contamination, the mother and child libraries were prepared one month apart and sequenced in separate runs. Between about 500,000 and 2,100,000 distinct TCR beta clonotypes were identified per donor. Naive TCR beta clonotypes were estimated from low-frequency clonotypes matched to each donor's FACS-determined naive share, without sorting.

Recombination connected TRBV12-3 or TRBV12-4 to TRBJ1-2; TRBD1 might be the D gene, on 6 matching bases. This receptor was identified in a girl aged 2-9 years in good health. Sequencing used blood. The CDR3 protein sequence reads: CASSLEVLGGLYGYTF. Read as DNA, the sequence is TGTGCCAGCAGTTTAGAAGTTTTAGGGGGTCTCTATGGCTACACCTTC.